These T cell receptor beta chains were read from a single sample in a study of T cell changes during pregnancy in multiple sclerosis. Data came from immunoSEQ multiplex PCR; TCRdb stores just in-frame clones and leaves some out. The sample holds around 38,000 clones; roughly 90% are singletons and the top ten take 5% to 6.5%. The sample was CD8+ T cells from peripheral blood mononuclear cells, taken in the third trimester of pregnancy. The receptors come from a female donor with multiple sclerosis, enrolled in a pregnancy study. The CDR3 runs from the conserved cysteine through the conserved F or W. A D gene is named only where the DNA matches it firmly. A row's size may be missing; if present it is once, few, many or a size class.

v_gene	abundance	d_gene	j_gene	CDR3nt	CDR3aa
TRBV5-1	-	-	TRBJ2-7	TGCGCCAGCAGCTTGGCCTACGGCTACGAGCAGTACTTC	CASSLAYGYEQYF
TRBV27	-	TRBD1	TRBJ1-1	TGTGCCAGCAGGGTACAGGGGGCCAACACTGAAGCTTTCTTT	CASRVQGANTEAFF
TRBV7-2	-	-	TRBJ2-5	TGTGCCAGCAGGGGGCTCGCCCAAGAGACCCAGTACTTC	CASRGLAQETQYF
TRBV25-1	-	TRBD1	TRBJ1-2	TGTGCCAGCAGTCCGGGACAGGGGGCCTATGGCTACACCTTC	CASSPGQGAYGYTF
TRBV7-9	-	TRBD2	TRBJ2-2	TGTGCCAGCAGCTTCCCTAGCGGGAGACCGGACACCGGGGAGCTGTTTTTT	CASSFPSGRPDTGELFF
TRBV4-3	once	TRBD1	TRBJ1-3	TGCGCCAGCAGCCAAGACAGGGGGCCGGGAAACACCATATATTTT	CASSQDRGPGNTIYF
TRBV4-1	-	-	TRBJ1-5	TGCGCCAGCAGCCAAGTGGCAGAATTTAGCAATCAGCCCCAGCATTTT	CASSQVAEFSNQPQHF
TRBV11-2	once	-	TRBJ2-1	TGTGCCGTGGGCGGGCGGGATCCTTACTCCTACAATGAGCAGTTCTTC	CAVGGRDPYSYNEQFF
TRBV4-3	-	-	TRBJ1-1	TGCGCCAGCAGCCAAGATCGGGGAGGTGAAGCTTTCTTT	CASSQDRGGEAFF
TRBV7-2	-	TRBD2	TRBJ2-7	TGTGCCAGCAGCCCCCGGACTAGCAGCTACGAGCAGTACTTC	CASSPRTSSYEQYF
TRBV15	-	-	TRBJ1-1	TGTGCCACCAGCAGAGATAGAGGGAAAGCTTTCTTT	CATSRDRGKAFF
TRBV5-4	-	TRBD2	TRBJ2-3	TGTGCCAGCAGCTTCCCTAGCGGGAGGGCCGCGGATACGCAGTATTTT	CASSFPSGRAADTQYF
TRBV6-4	few	TRBD2	TRBJ2-1	TGTGCCAGCAGTGAACTAGCGGGAGGTCGAGAGCAGTTCTTC	CASSELAGGREQFF
TRBV19	-	-	TRBJ1-1	TGTGCCAGTAGTATAAGCCCGGACAGCTTGAACACTGAAGCTTTCTTT	CASSISPDSLNTEAFF
TRBV4-1	-	-	TRBJ2-1	TGCGCCAGCAGCCTTCAAGGGGGGGTCGCCTACAATGAGCAGTTCTTC	CASSLQGGVAYNEQFF
TRBV7-2	-	-	TRBJ2-3	TGTGCCAGCAGCTTCGAGGGTCCAGATACGCAGTATTTT	CASSFEGPDTQYF
TRBV27	-	TRBD2	TRBJ2-7	TGTGCCAGCACCTCCTGGGAGCGGGGCTACGAGCAGTACTTC	CASTSWERGYEQYF
TRBV5-5	-	-	TRBJ1-5	TGTGCCAGCAGCTCCCGGGGGAAAGATAGCAATCAGCCCCAGCATTTT	CASSSRGKDSNQPQHF
TRBV5-1	-	TRBD1	TRBJ2-7	TGCGCCAGCAGCCCCCGGGACAGGGAAACCTACGAGCAGTACTTC	CASSPRDRETYEQYF
TRBV5-8	-	TRBD2	TRBJ2-2	TGTGCCAGCAGCCCTGGGCTAGCGGGACCCGGGGAGCTGTTTTTT	CASSPGLAGPGELFF
TRBV27	-	TRBD1	TRBJ1-5	TGTGCCAGCAGTCCCGGGACAGGGACCCCTAGCAATCAGCCCCAGCATTTT	CASSPGTGTPSNQPQHF
TRBV13	-	-	TRBJ2-2	TGTGCCAGCAGCCCGGGGATAAACACCGGGGAGCTGTTTTTT	CASSPGINTGELFF
TRBV7-9	-	TRBD1	TRBJ1-2	TGTGCCAGCAGACCGCCGGGACAGGGGAACTATGGCTACACCTTC	CASRPPGQGNYGYTF
TRBV30	-	-	TRBJ1-2	TGTGCCTGGAGTGTAGGACAGAACTATGGCTACACCTTC	CAWSVGQNYGYTF
TRBV27	-	-	TRBJ1-1	TGTGCCAGCAGTTTAGGGGGGGCGATTACTGAAGCTTTCTTT	CASSLGGAITEAFF
TRBV27	-	TRBD2	TRBJ2-3	TGTGCCAGCAGCCCGGGACTAGCGGGACTGGATACGCAGTATTTT	CASSPGLAGLDTQYF
TRBV27	-	-	TRBJ1-1	TGTGCCAGCAGTCCGGCGGGACCCACTGAAGCTTTCTTT	CASSPAGPTEAFF
TRBV27	-	-	TRBJ2-7	TGTGCCAGCAGTACGCCACGGGGTACTCAGTACTTC	CASSTPRGTQYF
TRBV21-1	-	-	TRBJ2-1	TGTGCCAGTTTCTCAGACAGATTTGACGGTATTGAAAATGAGCAGTTCTTC	CASFSDRFDGIENEQFF
TRBV5-6	-	-	TRBJ2-7	TGTGCCAGCAGCCCGGCAGCGGGCCACTCCTACGAGCAGTACTTC	CASSPAAGHSYEQYF
TRBV7-6	once	-	TRBJ2-7	TGTGCCAGCAGCTCCTCTGTGGAGGGCCTACGGGAGCAGTACTTC	CASSSSVEGLREQYF
TRBV9	-	-	TRBJ2-2	TGTGCCAGCCAAAGCGGGAACACCGGGGAGCTGTTTTTT	CASQSGNTGELFF
TRBV4-2	-	TRBD2	TRBJ2-7	TGTGCCAGCAGCCAAGATCACGGGACTAGCGACTACGAGCAGTACTTC	CASSQDHGTSDYEQYF
TRBV5-1	-	TRBD2	TRBJ2-7	TGCGCCAGCAGCTTGGGAAGTCTGGATAGCGGGAGGGTCTACGAGCAGTACTTC	CASSLGSLDSGRVYEQYF
TRBV13	-	-	TRBJ1-1	TGTGCCAGCAGCTCCCCTGAGGTAAACACTGAAGCTTTCTTT	CASSSPEVNTEAFF
TRBV7-9	-	TRBD1	TRBJ2-5	TGTGCCAGCAGGTCCGGGACAGGGTTCGAGACCCAGTACTTC	CASRSGTGFETQYF
TRBV19	-	-	TRBJ2-7	TGTGCCAGTAGCCAGGGATACGAGCAGTACTTC	CASSQGYEQYF
TRBV14	-	-	TRBJ2-5	TGTGCCAGCAGCTACTCCGATTACCAAGAGACCCAGTACTTC	CASSYSDYQETQYF
TRBV19	few	TRBD2	TRBJ2-7	TGTGCCAGTAGTGAAGAGCGGGAGGGCGAGCAGTACTTC	CASSEEREGEQYF
TRBV6-1	-	-	TRBJ2-1	TGTGCCAGCAGACTTGGGGGCCCCGCCTACAATGAGCAGTTCTTC	CASRLGGPAYNEQFF
TRBV6-4	-	-	TRBJ2-2	TGTGCCAGCAGTGACGTAGACACCGGGGAGCTGTTTTTT	CASSDVDTGELFF
TRBV6-1	-	-	TRBJ2-7	TGTGCCAGCCAGGACTTGGTTGATTGGCGATACGAGCAGTACTTC	CASQDLVDWRYEQYF
TRBV11-3	-	TRBD2	TRBJ2-5	TGTGCCAGCACGGGACTAGCGGAGACCCAGTACTTC	CASTGLAETQYF
TRBV4-2	-	TRBD2	TRBJ2-7	TGTGCCAGCAGCGAAGACGCAGCGGGAGGGGGCTACGAGCAGTACTTC	CASSEDAAGGGYEQYF
TRBV25-1	-	-	TRBJ2-7	TGTGCCAGCAGTGAATCTCTATTCGGGATGCACGAGCAGTACTTC	CASSESLFGMHEQYF
TRBV7-9	-	-	TRBJ2-1	TGTGCCAGCAGCTTAGGAGGGGCAGGGGGGTACAATGAGCAGTTCTTC	CASSLGGAGGYNEQFF
TRBV6-5	-	-	TRBJ2-3	TGTGCCAGCAGCTTGGACAGTAGGTTGGATACGCAGTATTTT	CASSLDSRLDTQYF
TRBV13	-	TRBD1	TRBJ1-1	TGTGCCAGCAGCCTGACAGGGGGGAACACTGAAGCTTTCTTT	CASSLTGGNTEAFF
TRBV6-5	-	-	TRBJ2-7	TGTGCCAGCAGTTACGGGAGACTAGCCTACGAGCAGTACTTC	CASSYGRLAYEQYF
TRBV9	-	TRBD2	TRBJ2-1	TGTGCCAGCAGCGTAGAACTAGCGGGAGGGCACAATGAGCAGTTCTTC	CASSVELAGGHNEQFF
TRBV5-1	-	-	TRBJ1-1	TGCGCCAGCAGCTTAACGGTGAACACTGAAGCTTTCTTT	CASSLTVNTEAFF
TRBV11-1	-	TRBD2	TRBJ2-3	TGTGCCAGCAGCCCGGGGGGGGGAGCGATTACAGATACGCAGTATTTT	CASSPGGGAITDTQYF
TRBV6-5	-	-	TRBJ2-5	TGTGCCAGCAGCTACACGACACAACAAGAGACCCAGTACTTC	CASSYTTQQETQYF